This TCR beta chain is from a study of T cell responses to AZD1222 COVID-19 vaccine. TCRdb keeps only in-frame clones here, not all; method: immunoSEQ multiplex PCR. The sample consists of 100,000 to 140,000 clones, around 92% of them appearing once. V lost 6 bases to trimming and J lost 2 bases; unmatched junction nucleotides: 9. The CDR3 is 15 residues long. Germline assignment: CDR1 SGHAT and CDR2 FQDESV (reference sequence). The chain is built from TRBV11-1 and TRBJ2-7; 8 positions match TRBD1. This clonotype was sampled from an adult in good health. This specimen was peripheral blood, taken on day 0 of AZD1222 vaccination. CDR3 residues: CASSSTGQGPYEQYF. The CDR3 DNA is TGTGCCAGCAGTTCCACCGGACAGGGACCCTACGAGCAGTACTTC. Combining the CDR3 with reference TRBV11-1 and TRBJ2-7 gives the whole variable domain EAEVAQSPRYKITEKSQAVAFWCDPISGHATLYWYRQILGQGPELLVQFQDESVVDDSQLPKDRFSAERLKGVDSTLKIQPAELGDSAMYLCASSSTGQGPYEQYFGPGTRLTVT.